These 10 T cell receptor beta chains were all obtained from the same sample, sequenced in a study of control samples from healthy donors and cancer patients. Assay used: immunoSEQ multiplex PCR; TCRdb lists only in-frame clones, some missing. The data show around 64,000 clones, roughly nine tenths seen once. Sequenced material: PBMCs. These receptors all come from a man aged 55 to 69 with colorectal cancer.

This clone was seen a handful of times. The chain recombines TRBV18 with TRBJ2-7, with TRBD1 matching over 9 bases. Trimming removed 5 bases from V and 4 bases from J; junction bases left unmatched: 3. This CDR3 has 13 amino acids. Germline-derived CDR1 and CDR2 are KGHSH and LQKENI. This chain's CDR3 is CASSTTGGYEQYF. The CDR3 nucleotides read TGTGCCAGCTCAACGACAGGGGGGTACGAGCAGTACTTC.

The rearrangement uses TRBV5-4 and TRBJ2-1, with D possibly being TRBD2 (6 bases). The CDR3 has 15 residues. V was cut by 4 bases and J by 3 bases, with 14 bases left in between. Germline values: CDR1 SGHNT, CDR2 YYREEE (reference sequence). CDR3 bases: TGTGCCAGCAGCCCCGGCGGGGTGGTCTACAATGAGCAGTTCTTC. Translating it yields CASSPGGVVYNEQFF.

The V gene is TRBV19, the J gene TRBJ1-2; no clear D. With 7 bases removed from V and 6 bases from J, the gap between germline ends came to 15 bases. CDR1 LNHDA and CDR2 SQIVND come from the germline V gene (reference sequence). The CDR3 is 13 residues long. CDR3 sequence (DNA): TGTGCCAGTACCGTGTCCGGGAGTAATGGCTACACCTTC. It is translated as CASTVSGSNGYTF.

In DNA, the CDR3 is TGTGCCAGTAGTATACTCCTTGGGGGGGTGAAGACCCAGTACTTC. Its translation: CASSILLGGVKTQYF. The chain carries TRBV19 and TRBJ2-5; 7 nucleotides match TRBD2. The J segment lost 6 bases and the V segment lost 2 bases, leaving 9 bases of the junction unmatched. CDR3 length equals 15 residues. Germline lookup yields CDR1 LNHDA and CDR2 SQIVND (reference sequence).

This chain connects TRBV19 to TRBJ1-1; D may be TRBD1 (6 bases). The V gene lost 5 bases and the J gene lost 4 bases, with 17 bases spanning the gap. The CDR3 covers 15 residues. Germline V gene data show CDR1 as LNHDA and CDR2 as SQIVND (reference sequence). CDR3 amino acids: CASSSPGHRGTEAFF. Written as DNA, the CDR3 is TGTGCCAGTAGTTCACCGGGACATAGGGGCACTGAAGCTTTCTTT.

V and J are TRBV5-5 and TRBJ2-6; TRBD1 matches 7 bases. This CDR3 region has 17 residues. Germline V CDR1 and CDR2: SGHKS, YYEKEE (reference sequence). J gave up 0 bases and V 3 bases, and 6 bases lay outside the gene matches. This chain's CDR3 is CASSYLTGSSGANVLTF. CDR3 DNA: TGTGCCAGCAGCTACCTGACAGGGAGCTCTGGGGCCAACGTCCTGACTTTC.

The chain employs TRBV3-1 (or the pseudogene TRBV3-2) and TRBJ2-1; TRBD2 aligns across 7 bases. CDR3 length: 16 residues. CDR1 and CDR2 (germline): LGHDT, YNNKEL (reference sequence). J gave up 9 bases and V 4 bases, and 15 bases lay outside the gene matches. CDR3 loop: CASSPQFGGRYLEQFF. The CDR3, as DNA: TGTGCCAGCAGCCCACAATTCGGGGGGAGATATCTTGAGCAGTTCTTC.

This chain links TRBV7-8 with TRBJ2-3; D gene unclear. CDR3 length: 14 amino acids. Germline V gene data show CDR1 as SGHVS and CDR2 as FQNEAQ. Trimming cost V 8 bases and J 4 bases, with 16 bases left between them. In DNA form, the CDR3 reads TGTGCCAGCGGCGGCGGCGTAGGAGCAGATACGCAGTATTTT. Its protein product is CASGGGVGADTQYF. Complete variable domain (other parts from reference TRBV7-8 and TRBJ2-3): GAGVSQSPRYKVAKRGQDVALRCDPISGHVSLFWYQQALGQGPEFLTYFQNEAQLDKSGLPSDRFFAERPEGSVSTLKIQRTQQEDSAVYLCASGGGVGADTQYFGPGTRLTVL.

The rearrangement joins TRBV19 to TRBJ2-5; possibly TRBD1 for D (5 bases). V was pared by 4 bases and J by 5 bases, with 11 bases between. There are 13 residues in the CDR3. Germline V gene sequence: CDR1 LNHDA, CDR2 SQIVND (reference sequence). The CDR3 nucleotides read TGTGCCAGTAGTAAGGGGTTCGGGGAGACCCAGTACTTC. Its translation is CASSKGFGETQYF.

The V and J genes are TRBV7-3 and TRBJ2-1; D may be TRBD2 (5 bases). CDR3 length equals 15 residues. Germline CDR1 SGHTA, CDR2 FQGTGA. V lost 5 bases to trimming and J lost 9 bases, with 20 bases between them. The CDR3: CASSPELGSGSEQFF. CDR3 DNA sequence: TGTGCCAGCAGCCCCGAACTAGGATCAGGCAGTGAGCAGTTCTTC. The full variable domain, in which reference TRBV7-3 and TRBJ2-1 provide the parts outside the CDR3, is GAGVSQTPSNKVTEKGKYVELRCDPISGHTALYWYRQSLGQGPEFLIYFQGTGAADDSGLPNDRFFAVRPEGSVSTLKIQRTERGDSAVYLCASSPELGSGSEQFFGPGTRLTVL.